The 10 T cell receptor beta chains given below trace back to one sample, sequenced in a study of sequential checkpoint blockade in melanoma. Treatment noted: randomized to nivolumab then ipilimumab (arm A) or the reverse (arm B). Profiling relied on immunoSEQ multiplex PCR, and the TCRdb table lists in-frame clones only, not all of them. The sample shows about 12,000 clones, 20% to 30% of them seen only once. Source: tumor tissue (inferred from file names), taken from a patient given nivolumab and ipilimumab in sequence. These receptors were collected from a human donor with melanoma.

Relative to its sample, this clone is medium-sized. The rearrangement links TRBV10-2 to TRBJ1-3, with D unresolved. CDR1 and CDR2 from the germline V gene are WSHSY and SAAADI. Trimming cost V 0 bases and J 4 bases, with 10 bases left between them. The CDR3 consists of 15 residues. CDR3 DNA sequence: TGCGCCAGCAGTGAGTCACGAGGGAGAGGAAACACCATATATTTT. Protein product: CASSESRGRGNTIYF.

V usage is TRBV6-8 and J usage is TRBJ2-3, with TRBD1 matching 7 bases. V was pared by 6 bases and J by 4 bases, with 19 bases of the junction left unmatched. Germline V gene data show CDR1 as MNHGY and CDR2 as SAAAGT. The CDR3 totals 18 residues. The CDR3 DNA sequence: TGTGCCAGCAGCTTCTCCCGACGGACAGGAAACGAACCAGATACGCAGTATTTT. This codes for CASSFSRRTGNEPDTQYF.

This clone is classed as medium-sized. This chain connects TRBV11-3 to TRBJ2-5; D not resolved. With 4 bases removed from V and 0 bases from J, the gap between germline ends came to 9 bases. There are 14 residues in the CDR3. Germline assignment: CDR1 SGHNT and CDR2 YENEEA. CDR3 bases: TGTGCCAGCAGCTGGTGGGCGGACCAAGAGACCCAGTACTTC. This encodes CASSWWADQETQYF.

This chain uses TRBV6-8 with TRBJ2-1; 8 bases are a match to TRBD2. The germline V gene has CDR1 MNHGY and CDR2 SAAAGT. This CDR3 contains 17 residues. Trimming took 5 bases from V and 10 from J; bases not matched to a gene: 19. The DNA for the CDR3 is TGTGCCAGCAGTACCTCGGGGGGGCGGCATATTCTTGGAGAGCAGTTCTTC. Translation: CASSTSGGRHILGEQFF.

The gene calls are TRBV6-7 and TRBJ2-1; D might be TRBD2 (6 bases). TRBV6-7 is noted as an ORF with a role that remains uncertain. Trimming pared 6 bases from V and 10 bases from J, leaving 16 bases between. The CDR3 sequence is 13 residues long. In nucleotides, the CDR3 is TGTGCCAGCAGACTAGCCTACGGGGCGGAGCAGTTCTTC. Protein product: CASRLAYGAEQFF.

This rearrangement joins TRBV23-1 to TRBJ1-2; 7 nucleotides agree with TRBD1. TRBV23-1 is filed as an ORF, its function uncertain. The CDR3 contains 16 residues. V lost 8 bases, J lost 2 bases, and 14 bases stayed unmatched. The CDR3 nucleotides are TGCGCCAGCCAGGGGAAGGGACAGAACCCGAACTATGGCTACACCTTC. It yields the protein CASQGKGQNPNYGYTF.

This clone was recorded a few times. This chain connects TRBV11-3 to TRBJ2-1; 7 bases agree with TRBD2. V shed 0 bases, J shed 5 bases, and the junction held 13 bases outside the gene matches. This CDR3 comprises 18 residues. Germline loops: CDR1 SGHNT, CDR2 YENEEA. The CDR3 here is CASSLDYPPLAWNNEQFF. The CDR3 DNA follows: TGTGCCAGCAGCTTAGATTACCCCCCACTAGCGTGGAACAATGAGCAGTTCTTC.

This clone was seen a single time. This chain joins TRBV5-1 and TRBJ1-3, with D possibly being TRBD1 (5 bases). CDR1 and CDR2 from the germline V gene are SGHRS and YFSETQ. The CDR3 sequence is 15 residues long. Trimming removed 0 bases at V and 2 bases at J, with 9 bases between. CDR3 bases: TGCGCCAGCAGCTTGGGACAGCTTACTGGAAACACCATATATTTT. It yields the protein CASSLGQLTGNTIYF.

CDR3 in DNA: TGCGCCAGCAGCTTGACAGGGGGCCAATACTACGAGCAGTACGTC. It encodes CASSLTGGQYYEQYV. The V call is TRBV5-1, the J call TRBJ2-7, with 9 nucleotides matching TRBD1. The CDR3 contains 15 residues. With 1 base clipped from V and 3 bases from J, the junction kept 5 bases outside the gene matches. Germline CDR1 reads SGHRS; CDR2 reads YFSETQ.

This clone was seen only a few times. The chain joins TRBV10-2 to TRBJ1-5; no clear D. The ends were cut back, 4 bases at V and 0 bases at J, with 7 bases in the middle. This CDR3 has 14 residues. Germline V gene sequence: CDR1 WSHSY, CDR2 SAAADI. This CDR3 reads CASSAGDSNQPQHF. The DNA for the CDR3 is TGCGCCAGCAGTGCTGGGGATAGCAATCAGCCCCAGCATTTT.